This TCR beta chain stems from a study of shared T cell receptors in the human thymus. Clones were sequenced by immunoSEQ multiplex PCR, and TCRdb holds only the in-frame ones, with some missing. The data show roughly 660,000 clones, around 87% seen once. After removal of 6 bases from V and 7 bases from J, the junction contained 5 bases not matched to a gene. Per germline, CDR1 MDHEN and CDR2 SYDVKM. This CDR3 is 14 amino acids long. The same data also contributed to another study, on human thymus T cells. That report notes: Reports from related research described highly overlapping thymic repertoires among unrelated individuals.

The genes are TRBV28 and TRBJ2-1, with 11 bases aligning to TRBD2. Sequences were obtained from thymocytes. This receptor was taken from a boy under three years old with a congenital heart defect. CDR3 region: CASRPGLAVNEQFF. The CDR3 DNA is TGTGCCAGCAGACCGGGACTAGCGGTGAATGAGCAGTTCTTC.